These T cell receptor beta chains were read from a single sample in a study of blood T cells in healthy people across ages. In TCRdb, the 5' RACE reads were re-called with MiXCR into one record per CDR3 protein. This table holds about 1 million distinct CDR3 sequences, more than 35% found once. What was sequenced was blood. The receptors here all came from a woman aged 55-70 years in good health. Each CDR3 is given with its conserved first and last residue. The D gene is left open where the match is weak. Clone size is given for some rows only: seen once, a few or many times, or a class if the clone is expanded.

d_gene,v_gene,j_gene,abundance,CDR3aa,CDR3nt
TRBD1,TRBV11-2,TRBJ1-1,few,CASSAVTGATEAFF,TGTGCCAGCAGCGCCGTGACAGGGGCCACTGAAGCTTTCTTT
TRBD2,TRBV20-1,TRBJ2-1,few,CSAKLPAGGPEDEEQFF,TGCAGTGCTAAGCTCCCAGCGGGAGGGCCGGAGGATGAGGAGCAGTTCTTC
TRBD2,TRBV20-1,TRBJ2-1,.,CSALLAERYNEQFF,TGCAGTGCACTACTAGCGGAGCGATACAATGAGCAGTTCTTC
.,TRBV18,TRBJ1-5,.,CANRGEPQHF,TGTGCCAACCGAGGGGAGCCCCAGCATTTT
TRBD1,TRBV5-1,TRBJ2-1,many,CASSLGTGTYNEQFF,TGCGCCAGCAGCCTAGGGACAGGGACTTACAATGAGCAGTTCTTC
.,TRBV30,TRBJ1-2,.,CAGPLGDYGYTF,TGTGCCGGACCACTAGGCGACTATGGCTACACCTTC
.,TRBV6-2/TRBV6-3,TRBJ2-1,many,CASSLSQPSASSYNEQFF,TGTGCCAGCAGTCTCTCGCAACCTAGCGCGAGCTCCTACAATGAGCAGTTCTTC
TRBD2,TRBV5-1,TRBJ2-7,.,CASSLALAGGEQYF,TGTGCCAGCAGCTTAGCTCTAGCGGGAGGCGAGCAGTACTTC
TRBD2,TRBV27,TRBJ2-7,few,CASSWGGGSNEQYF,TGTGCCAGCAGTTGGGGGGGAGGGTCCAACGAGCAGTACTTC
.,TRBV10-3,TRBJ2-1,.,CAISESLATPYNEQFF,TGTGCCATCAGTGAGTCCCTAGCGACCCCTTACAATGAGCAGTTCTTC
.,TRBV29-1,TRBJ2-1,few,CSVVGDSYGGYNEQFF,TGCAGCGTTGTGGGCGACAGTTACGGGGGATACAATGAGCAGTTCTTC
.,TRBV20-1,TRBJ1-1,.,CSARDFRGWMNTEAFF,TGCAGTGCTAGAGATTTTCGAGGGTGGATGAACACTGAAGCTTTCTTT
.,TRBV24-1,TRBJ2-1,.,CATRVGNEQFF,TGTGCCACTCGCGTAGGCAATGAGCAGTTCTTC